Detailed here is one TCR beta chain. Original methodology: ImmunoSEQ junction-only sequences lacked quality scores, so their filtering differed. The repertoire was sequenced with immunoSEQ multiplex PCR; TCRdb's copy has only in-frame clones and lacks some. The DNA was the basis for D and trimming; V, J and clone size are from that table. The table lists over a million clones, around 98.5% of them singletons. This record belongs to a study of shared clonotypes between healthy human individuals. It was into CD45RA+ naive and CD45RA-negative memory subsets that the CD4+ cells were split. The CDR3 is 15 amino acids. V shed 0 bases and J 6 bases; nucleotides not matched to a gene: 4. CDR1 and CDR2 (germline): LGHNA, YSLEER.

The chain has TRBV4-3 and TRBJ2-2; 7 bases map to TRBD1. The receptor's source is a man aged 30 to 45 in good health. The specimen sequenced was naive CD4+ T cells sorted from blood. Subset in this sample: CD45RA+ positively selected. The CDR3 loop reads CASSQDQGVPGELFF. DNA for the CDR3: TGCGCCAGCAGCCAAGATCAGGGGGTCCCCGGGGAGCTGTTTTTT.